The sequence of this T cell receptor beta chain was determined in a study of T cell repertoires in cytomegalovirus infection. Turning to the study itself: Indications of both CMV infection and matching HLA type were provided by public TCR beta signatures.

The CDR3 extends over 17 amino acids. In germline, CDR1 is LNHNV, CDR2 YYDKDF (reference sequence). V was pared by 2 bases and J by 5 bases, with 19 bases between. TCRdb re-derived calls from the reads in MiXCR, one entry per CDR3 protein. The sample consists of a few hundred thousand distinct CDR3 sequences, around a tenth of them appearing once. At least ten counts were recorded for this clonotype. The antigen remains unidentified. Findings of the study overall: CMV-specific HLA-C-restricted TCR beta clonotypes dominated the ex vivo response.

This chain joins TRBV15 and TRBJ1-5; D might be TRBD1 (6 bases). The TCR was taken from a human donor in good health (CMV status not recorded). Some clones in this sample may be carry-over from other donors' samples. Sequencing was performed on PBMCs. CDR3 region: CATSRHAGTRNDQPQHF. In nucleotides, the CDR3 is TGTGCCACCAGCAGACATGCCGGGACACGAAACGATCAGCCCCAGCATTTT.